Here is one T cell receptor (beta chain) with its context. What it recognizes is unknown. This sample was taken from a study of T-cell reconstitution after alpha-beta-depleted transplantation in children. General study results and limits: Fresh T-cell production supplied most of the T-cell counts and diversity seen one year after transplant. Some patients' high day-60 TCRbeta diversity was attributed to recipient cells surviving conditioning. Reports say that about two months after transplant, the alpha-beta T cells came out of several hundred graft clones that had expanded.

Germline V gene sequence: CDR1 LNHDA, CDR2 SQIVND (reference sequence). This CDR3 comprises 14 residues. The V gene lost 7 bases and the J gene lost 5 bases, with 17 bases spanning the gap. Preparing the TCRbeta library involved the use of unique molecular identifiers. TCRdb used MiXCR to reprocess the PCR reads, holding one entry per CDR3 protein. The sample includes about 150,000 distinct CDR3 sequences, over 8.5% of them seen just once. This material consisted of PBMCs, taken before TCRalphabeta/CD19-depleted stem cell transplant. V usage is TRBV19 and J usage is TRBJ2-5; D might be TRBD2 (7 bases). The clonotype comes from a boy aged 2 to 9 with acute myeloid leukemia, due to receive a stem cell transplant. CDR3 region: CASKLKQGGETQYF. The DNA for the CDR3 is TGTGCCAGTAAACTGAAACAGGGAGGGGAGACCCAGTACTTC.